A selection of T cell receptor beta chains follows, all from one sample in a study of beta chain features in type 1 diabetes. Sequencing used immunoSEQ multiplex PCR; TCRdb keeps in-frame clones, though not all of them. The sample has around 250,000 clones, 25% to 35% seen once. The material sequenced was central memory CD4+ T cells from blood. All receptors derive from a man under 40 in good health. Both conserved end residues are part of each CDR3. Each record gives: V gene, D gene, clone size, J gene, CDR3 DNA, CDR3 protein. D genes are given only for firm matches. Clone size appears in some rows only: once, few, many, or a class for an expanded clone.

V: TRBV28
D: NA
size: few
J: TRBJ2-1
DNA: TGTGCCAGCCGAGGACCAGGGTTCGGTGAGCAGTTCTTC
CDR3: CASRGPGFGEQFF

V: TRBV30
D: NA
size: NA
J: TRBJ2-1
DNA: TGTGCCTGGGACAGTTACAATGAGCAGTTCTTC
CDR3: CAWDSYNEQFF

V: TRBV7-8
D: NA
size: few
J: TRBJ1-1
DNA: TGTGCCAGCAGCTTCCTCGCAGGGTCGAACACTGAAGCTTTCTTT
CDR3: CASSFLAGSNTEAFF

V: TRBV13
D: NA
size: NA
J: TRBJ1-2
DNA: TGTGCCAGCAGCCTCCGGGCCCAAGCTAACTATGGCTACACCTTC
CDR3: CASSLRAQANYGYTF

V: TRBV27
D: TRBD1
size: NA
J: TRBJ2-5
DNA: TGTGCCAGCAGTCCACAGGGGTTACAGGGAGTCCAGTACTTC
CDR3: CASSPQGLQGVQYF

V: TRBV5-1
D: TRBD1
size: NA
J: TRBJ2-7
DNA: TGCGCCAGCAGCTCCGGGACAGTGCCCTACGAGCAGTACTTC
CDR3: CASSSGTVPYEQYF

V: TRBV9
D: NA
size: NA
J: TRBJ2-1
DNA: TGTGCCAGCAGCGTAGATTCCTTCTCCTACAATGAGCAGTTCTTC
CDR3: CASSVDSFSYNEQFF

V: TRBV11-2
D: TRBD2
size: NA
J: TRBJ2-1
DNA: TGTGCCAGCAGCTTAGATTACCTAGCGGGAGGTTATGAGCAGTTCTTC
CDR3: CASSLDYLAGGYEQFF

V: TRBV30
D: NA
size: NA
J: TRBJ2-1
DNA: TGTGCCTGGAGTCCCGATTTCGGTGAGCAGTTCTTC
CDR3: CAWSPDFGEQFF

V: TRBV10-3
D: NA
size: few
J: TRBJ1-1
DNA: TGTGCCATCAGTGGGACAGAGACAGGCGTTGAAGCTTTCTTT
CDR3: CAISGTETGVEAFF

V: TRBV7-2
D: TRBD1
size: few
J: TRBJ2-7
DNA: TGTGCCAGCAGCTTAGTTGGACAGGGGGCATCCTACGAGCAGTACTTC
CDR3: CASSLVGQGASYEQYF

V: TRBV29-1
D: NA
size: NA
J: TRBJ2-1
DNA: TGCAGCTCAGAGGAATGGCCCTACAATGAGCAGTTCTTC
CDR3: CSSEEWPYNEQFF

V: TRBV19
D: TRBD1
size: NA
J: TRBJ1-1
DNA: TGTGCCTCAGGGGGAAGGGCTGAAGCTTTCTTT
CDR3: CASGGRAEAFF

V: TRBV29-1
D: NA
size: few
J: TRBJ2-1
DNA: TGCAGCGTTGAAACTAAGACTAGTTCGTCGTCCTACAATGAGCAGTTCTTC
CDR3: CSVETKTSSSSYNEQFF

V: TRBV7-2
D: TRBD2
size: few
J: TRBJ2-5
DNA: TGTGCCAGCAGCTTAGGTCGGGCTAGCGGGGGGACCCAGTACTTC
CDR3: CASSLGRASGGTQYF

V: TRBV9
D: TRBD2
size: few
J: TRBJ2-5
DNA: TGTGCCAGCAGCGTAGGGGCTAGCGGGGGAATTCAAGAGACCCAGTACTTC
CDR3: CASSVGASGGIQETQYF

V: TRBV2
D: TRBD1
size: NA
J: TRBJ2-5
DNA: TGTGCCAGCAGGGGACAGGGACCGGCCCAGTACTTC
CDR3: CASRGQGPAQYF

V: TRBV30
D: NA
size: NA
J: TRBJ2-2
DNA: TGTGCCTGGAGGGAGGGCCTTTTCACCGGGGAGCTGTTTTTT
CDR3: CAWREGLFTGELFF

V: TRBV5-1
D: TRBD1
size: NA
J: TRBJ1-1
DNA: TGCGCCAGCACGACAGGGGGCCCGAACACTGAAGCTTTCTTT
CDR3: CASTTGGPNTEAFF

V: TRBV7-2
D: NA
size: few
J: TRBJ1-6
DNA: TGTGCCAGCAGCTTAGAGGGCAGGGGTTCACCCCTCCACTTT
CDR3: CASSLEGRGSPLHF

V: TRBV7-9
D: NA
size: few
J: TRBJ1-1
DNA: TGTGCCAGCAGACCTAGAGGCTTGCACACTGAAGCTTTCTTT
CDR3: CASRPRGLHTEAFF

V: TRBV11-2
D: NA
size: few
J: TRBJ2-3
DNA: TGTGCCAGCAGCTTGGCGGGTAGCGCAACTAGCACAGATACGCAGTATTTT
CDR3: CASSLAGSATSTDTQYF

V: TRBV2
D: TRBD1
size: few
J: TRBJ2-1
DNA: TGTGCCAGCAGTGGACAGGGGATTTACAATGAGCAGTTCTTC
CDR3: CASSGQGIYNEQFF

V: TRBV18
D: TRBD1
size: NA
J: TRBJ2-2
DNA: TGTGCCAGCTCACACGGGACAGGGGACACCGGGGAGCTGTTTTTT
CDR3: CASSHGTGDTGELFF

V: TRBV6-5
D: NA
size: few
J: TRBJ1-2
DNA: TGTGCCAGCAGTTACGGGACGGTCAGGGGAACGTATGGCTACACCTTC
CDR3: CASSYGTVRGTYGYTF

V: TRBV9
D: TRBD1
size: NA
J: TRBJ2-7
DNA: TGTGCCAGCAGCGCTGGGTTAGGACAGGGAGTACACGAGCAGTACTTC
CDR3: CASSAGLGQGVHEQYF

V: TRBV5-4
D: NA
size: NA
J: TRBJ2-1
DNA: TGTGCCAGCAGCCAAGATCGTGAGCAGTTCTTC
CDR3: CASSQDREQFF

V: TRBV9
D: TRBD2
size: many
J: TRBJ2-1
DNA: TGTGCCGGTTCAACCGGGACTAGCGGTGACAATGAGCAGTTCTTC
CDR3: CAGSTGTSGDNEQFF

V: TRBV4-3
D: NA
size: NA
J: TRBJ2-2
DNA: TGCGCCAGCAGCCTCCACCCGGGGGCTACCACCAACACCGGGGAGCTGTTTTTT
CDR3: CASSLHPGATTNTGELFF

V: TRBV7-2
D: NA
size: NA
J: TRBJ2-3
DNA: TGTGCCAGCAGCTTAGTAGACAAGAACAGCTTGCAGTATTTT
CDR3: CASSLVDKNSLQYF

V: TRBV7-2
D: TRBD2
size: NA
J: TRBJ2-3
DNA: TGTGCCAGCAGCTCCAGACTAGCGGGTAGCACAGATACGCAGTATTTT
CDR3: CASSSRLAGSTDTQYF

V: TRBV30
D: NA
size: NA
J: TRBJ2-1
DNA: TGTGCCTGGAGTAGTAGGGGGGGCTACAATGAGCAGTTCTTC
CDR3: CAWSSRGGYNEQFF

V: TRBV5-1
D: NA
size: NA
J: TRBJ1-1
DNA: TGCGCCAGCAGCGGGGGTTCGTCCACGAACACTGAAGCTTTCTTT
CDR3: CASSGGSSTNTEAFF

V: TRBV10-3
D: NA
size: few
J: TRBJ2-1
DNA: TGTGCCATCAGTGAGGTAGGGGGAGATAATGAGCAGTTCTTC
CDR3: CAISEVGGDNEQFF

V: TRBV5-1
D: NA
size: NA
J: TRBJ2-2
DNA: TGCGCCAGCAGCCCGGGTCGTATTCAAGGGGAGCTGTTTTTT
CDR3: CASSPGRIQGELFF

V: TRBV20-1
D: NA
size: few
J: TRBJ1-2
DNA: TGCAGTGCTAAGAAGGGTGGCTACACCTTC
CDR3: CSAKKGGYTF

V: TRBV5-6
D: TRBD1
size: few
J: TRBJ2-5
DNA: TGTGCCAGCAGCCCGGACAGGGGGGGAGAGACCCAGTACTTC
CDR3: CASSPDRGGETQYF

V: TRBV5-1
D: NA
size: few
J: TRBJ2-1
DNA: TGCGCCAGCAGCTTGGGTCCGGGGAATGAGCAGTTCTTC
CDR3: CASSLGPGNEQFF

V: TRBV5-1
D: NA
size: NA
J: TRBJ2-7
DNA: TGCGCCAGCAGCTTAACGGGACGGACCGAGCAGTACTTC
CDR3: CASSLTGRTEQYF

V: TRBV29-1
D: TRBD2
size: few
J: TRBJ2-3
DNA: TGCAGCGTTGAGGGACTAGCGGGAGTCGATTCAGATACGCAGTATTTT
CDR3: CSVEGLAGVDSDTQYF

V: TRBV5-6
D: NA
size: NA
J: TRBJ2-5
DNA: NA
CDR3: CASSFFGSQETQYF

V: TRBV29-1
D: NA
size: NA
J: TRBJ1-1
DNA: TGCAGCGTTGAAGATCCCGCAGGGTACACTGAAGCTTTCTTT
CDR3: CSVEDPAGYTEAFF